This T cell receptor beta chain was obtained from a study of blood T cell repertoires in COVID-19. About the research overall: T cells, B-cell-depleted T cells, or PBMCs provided the cDNA or gDNA that served as material.

Germline CDR1 is SGHNT and CDR2 is YENEEA. There are 15 residues in the CDR3. V lost 3 bases to trimming and J lost 8 bases, with 19 bases between them. This clone was seen more than once but under ten times. Clones were sequenced by immunoSEQ multiplex PCR, and TCRdb holds only the in-frame ones, with some missing. The data hold under 75,000 clones, with approximately 88% observed a single time. This chain uses TRBV11-3 with TRBJ1-2; D gene unclear. This clonotype originated in a human donor in a cohort sampled during active COVID-19. Sequences were obtained from peripheral blood. The CDR3 coding sequence is TGTGCCAGCAGCTTGCACTTGGCAAAAAGCGAAGGCTACACCTTC. Encoded protein: CASSLHLAKSEGYTF. The whole variable domain, filled in from reference TRBV11-3 and TRBJ1-2, reads EAGVVQSPRYKIIEKKQPVAFWCNPISGHNTLYWYLQNLGQGPELLIRYENEEAVDDSQLPKDRFSAERLKGVDSTLKIQPAELGDSAVYLCASSLHLAKSEGYTFGSGTRLTVV.